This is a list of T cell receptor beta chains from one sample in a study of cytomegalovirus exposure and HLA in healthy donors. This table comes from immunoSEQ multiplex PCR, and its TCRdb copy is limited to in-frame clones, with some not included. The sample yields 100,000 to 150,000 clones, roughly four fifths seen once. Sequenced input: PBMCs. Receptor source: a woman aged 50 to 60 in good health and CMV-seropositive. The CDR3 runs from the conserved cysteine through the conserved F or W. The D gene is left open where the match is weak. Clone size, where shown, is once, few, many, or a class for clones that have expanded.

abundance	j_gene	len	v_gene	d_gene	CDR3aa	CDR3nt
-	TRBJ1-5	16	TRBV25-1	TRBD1	CASSEAGTGYGQPQHF	TGTGCCAGCAGTGAAGCCGGGACAGGGTATGGTCAGCCCCAGCATTTT
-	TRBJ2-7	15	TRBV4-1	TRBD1	CASSQVGQGSDEQYF	TGCGCCAGCAGCCAAGTGGGACAGGGTTCGGACGAGCAGTACTTC
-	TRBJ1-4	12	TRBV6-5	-	CATMGGRGKLFF	TGTGCCACCATGGGAGGGAGGGGAAAACTGTTTTTT
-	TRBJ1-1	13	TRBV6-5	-	CASSYSIETEAFF	TGTGCCAGCAGTTACTCGATAGAAACTGAAGCTTTCTTT
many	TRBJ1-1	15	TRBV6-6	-	CASDMGQGLRTEAFF	TGTGCCAGTGACATGGGGCAGGGGTTAAGGACTGAAGCTTTCTTT
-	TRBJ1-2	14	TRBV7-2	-	CASSLPWTEQGYTF	TGTGCCAGCAGCCTCCCTTGGACAGAGCAGGGCTACACCTTC
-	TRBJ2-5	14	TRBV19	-	CASRGGGTGGTQYF	TGTGCCAGCAGGGGCGGGGGTACGGGGGGGACCCAGTACTTC
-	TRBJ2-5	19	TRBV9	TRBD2	CASSVGAGGDWGGGETQYF	TGTGCCAGCAGCGTAGGGGCGGGGGGGGACTGGGGGGGTGGAGAGACCCAGTACTTC
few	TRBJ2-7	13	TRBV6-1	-	CASSRTRSYEQYF	TGTGCCAGCAGTCGGACACGTTCCTACGAGCAGTACTTC
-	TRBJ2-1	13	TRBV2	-	CASSVAIYNEQFF	TGTGCCAGCAGTGTAGCTATCTACAATGAGCAGTTCTTC
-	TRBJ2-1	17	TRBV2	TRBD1	CASSPPTDRGLYNEQFF	TGTGCCAGCAGCCCACCCACTGACAGGGGGCTCTACAATGAGCAGTTCTTC
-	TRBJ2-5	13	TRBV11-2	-	CASSLGGQETQYF	TGTGCCAGCAGCCTCGGGGGCCAAGAGACCCAGTACTTC
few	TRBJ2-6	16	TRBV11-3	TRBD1	CASSDRVTSGANVLTF	TGTGCCAGCAGCGACAGGGTGACCTCTGGGGCCAACGTCCTGACTTTC
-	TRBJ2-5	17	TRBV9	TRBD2	CASSVGRGATEEETQYF	TGTGCCAGCAGCGTAGGGCGGGGGGCGACCGAGGAAGAGACCCAGTACTTC
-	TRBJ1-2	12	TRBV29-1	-	CSDRGGEGGYTF	TGCAGCGATAGAGGGGGGGAAGGCGGCTACACCTTC
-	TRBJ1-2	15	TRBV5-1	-	CASSLSGGAHYGYTF	TGCGCCAGCAGCCTCTCCGGAGGAGCCCACTATGGCTACACCTTC
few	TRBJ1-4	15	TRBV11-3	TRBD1	CASSFRQGYNEKLFF	TGTGCCAGCAGCTTTAGACAGGGATATAATGAAAAACTGTTTTTT
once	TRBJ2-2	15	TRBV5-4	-	CASSQPRQNTGELFF	TGTGCCAGCAGCCAACCAAGACAGAACACCGGGGAGCTGTTTTTT
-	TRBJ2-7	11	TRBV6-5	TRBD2	CASIGGGKQYF	TGTGCCAGCATCGGGGGGGGTAAGCAGTACTTC
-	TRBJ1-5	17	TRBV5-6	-	CASSLLGQGQGNQPQHF	TGTGCCAGCAGCTTGTTAGGCCAGGGTCAAGGCAATCAGCCCCAGCATTTT
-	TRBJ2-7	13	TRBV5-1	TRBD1	CASSLGQGGEQYF	TGCGCCAGCAGCTTAGGACAGGGTGGCGAGCAGTACTTC
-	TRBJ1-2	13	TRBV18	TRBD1	CASSREGARGYTF	TGTGCCAGCTCACGTGAGGGGGCTCGAGGCTACACCTTC
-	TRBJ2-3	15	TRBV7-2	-	CASSLTGVGGDTQYF	TGTGCCAGCAGCTTAACGGGGGTGGGGGGAGATACGCAGTATTTT
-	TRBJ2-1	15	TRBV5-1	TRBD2	CASSLASGGYNEQFF	TGCGCCAGCAGCTTGGCCAGCGGGGGGTACAATGAGCAGTTCTTC
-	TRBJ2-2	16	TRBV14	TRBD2	CASSQLRGGNTGELFF	TGTGCCAGCAGCCAACTCCGGGGGGGCAACACCGGGGAGCTGTTTTTT
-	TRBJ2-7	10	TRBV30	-	CAWVHYEQYF	TGTGCCTGGGTTCACTACGAGCAGTACTTC
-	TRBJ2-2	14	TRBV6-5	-	CASRKGTNTGELFF	TGTGCCAGCAGGAAGGGGACGAACACCGGGGAGCTGTTTTTT
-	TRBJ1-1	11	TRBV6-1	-	CASSQIREAFF	TGTGCCAGCAGCCAAATCCGGGAAGCTTTCTTT
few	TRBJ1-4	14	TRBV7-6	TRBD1	CASSPGTGYEKLFF	TGTGCCAGCAGTCCCGGGACAGGGTATGAAAAACTGTTTTTT
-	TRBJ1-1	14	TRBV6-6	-	CASSYDSMNTEAFF	TGTGCCAGCAGTTACGACAGTATGAACACTGAAGCTTTCTTT
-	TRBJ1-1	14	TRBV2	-	CASNFGGMNTEAFF	TGTGCCAGCAACTTCGGCGGCATGAACACTGAAGCTTTCTTT
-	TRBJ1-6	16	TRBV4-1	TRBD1	CASSQVTGTGGSPLHF	TGCGCCAGCAGCCAAGTGACCGGGACAGGGGGATCACCCCTCCACTTT
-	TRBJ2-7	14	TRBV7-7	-	CASSLATGSYEQYF	TGTGCTAGCAGCTTGGCCACAGGGTCCTACGAGCAGTACTTC